These T cell receptor beta chains were read from a single sample in a study of long-term antiretroviral therapy in people with HIV. Libraries were prepared by immunoSEQ multiplex PCR; TCRdb keeps only in-frame clonotypes and omits some of them. The sample holds about 25,000 clones, 70% to 90% seen once. Source: unsorted PBMCs, taken more than 4.3 years after starting antiretroviral therapy. Receptors were obtained from a man between 25 and 39 years old with HIV. CDR3s include the opening cysteine and the closing phenylalanine or tryptophan. Each record gives: J gene, V gene, clone size, CDR3 length, D gene, CDR3 DNA, CDR3 protein. A D gene is named only where the DNA matches it firmly. A clone size is listed for some rows: how often the clone was seen (once, few, many), or a class if it is expanded.

TRBJ2-1 TRBV7-2 NA 13 NA TGTGCCAGCAGCTTAGTCCGGGACTCTGAGCAGTTCTTC CASSLVRDSEQFF
TRBJ1-5 TRBV6-5 NA 15 NA TGTGCCAGCAGTTACTCCGGGACTGCGAATCAGCCCCAGCATTTT CASSYSGTANQPQHF
TRBJ2-2 TRBV10-3 NA 12 NA TGTGCCATCAGTGACCCCCCCGGGGAGCTGTTTTTT CAISDPPGELFF
TRBJ1-4 TRBV5-5 NA 16 NA TGTGCCAGCAGCTTTCAGGGGAGGCAAACTAATGAAAAACTGTTTTTT CASSFQGRQTNEKLFF
TRBJ1-1 TRBV4-3 NA 17 NA TGCGCCAGCAGCCAAAAGGGAACCGAGACAAAGAACACTGAAGCTTTCTTT CASSQKGTETKNTEAFF
TRBJ1-1 TRBV14 NA 13 NA TGTGCCAGCAGCCAGAGGGGCGGGACTGAAGCTTTCTTT CASSQRGGTEAFF
TRBJ2-7 TRBV6-5 once 14 NA TGTGCCAGCAGCTTTGTGGAGGGTACTTACGAGCAGTACTTC CASSFVEGTYEQYF
TRBJ1-1 TRBV29-1 NA 12 NA TGCAGCGTAGCGGGGGGGGACACTGAAGCTTTCTTT CSVAGGDTEAFF
TRBJ1-1 TRBV7-9 NA 15 NA TGTGCCAGCAGCCTAGTAGGGGGACTTGACACTGAAGCTTTCTTT CASSLVGGLDTEAFF
TRBJ2-7 TRBV5-5 NA 14 NA TGTGCCAGCAGCTTGGCCCCGGGGACCTACGAGCAGTACTTC CASSLAPGTYEQYF
TRBJ1-1 TRBV9 few 14 NA TGTGCCAGCAGCGTAGACGGCTGGCCCCCTGAAGCTTTCTTT CASSVDGWPPEAFF
TRBJ1-6 TRBV18 few 12 NA TGTGCCAGCTCACTAGACCTTTCACCCCTCCACTTT CASSLDLSPLHF
TRBJ2-7 TRBV5-6 NA 12 NA TGTGCCAGCAGCTTCGGGTATTCGGAACAGTACTTC CASSFGYSEQYF
TRBJ2-5 TRBV7-3 NA 15 TRBD2 TGTGCCAGCAGCGTAAACGGGGGACTAGTGGAGACCCAGTACTTC CASSVNGGLVETQYF
TRBJ2-5 TRBV14 NA 13 NA TGTGCCAGCAGCCAATTTCTAAAAGAGACCCAGTACTTC CASSQFLKETQYF
TRBJ1-1 TRBV27 NA 13 NA TGTGCCAGCAGACAAACTGGGAACACTGAAGCTTTCTTT CASRQTGNTEAFF
TRBJ2-7 TRBV5-1 few 13 NA TGCGCCAGCAGCTTGGACAGGGTGGCCGAGCAGTACTTC CASSLDRVAEQYF
TRBJ2-7 TRBV7-2 NA 17 NA TGTGCCAGCAGCTTAGAAACCCCGGGACGGGCCGGCTACGAGCAGTACTTC CASSLETPGRAGYEQYF
TRBJ2-7 TRBV27 NA 14 TRBD2 TGTGCCAGCCGAGCCGCGGGGGGCCCCTACGAGCAGTACTTC CASRAAGGPYEQYF
TRBJ2-7 TRBV11-2 NA 13 TRBD1 TGTGCCAGCAGCCCGGGACAGATCTACGAGCAGTACTTC CASSPGQIYEQYF
TRBJ1-1 TRBV7-9 NA 13 NA TGTGCCAGCAGGCTGACAGAGAACACTGAAGCTTTCTTT CASRLTENTEAFF
TRBJ1-2 TRBV7-9 NA 13 NA TGTGCCAGCCGCGAAGGGGAGCACTATGGCTACACCTTC CASREGEHYGYTF
TRBJ2-1 TRBV9 NA 15 TRBD2 TGTGCCAGCAGCCCCTCCGGGACTAGATCCAATGAGCAGTTCTTC CASSPSGTRSNEQFF
TRBJ1-5 TRBV7-2 NA 14 NA TGTGCCAGCAGCGCACAGGGTGGCGGTCAGCCCCAGCATTTT CASSAQGGGQPQHF
TRBJ2-7 TRBV30 NA 17 TRBD2 TGTGCCTGGAGTTCCCCCGGGACTGGAGCGGGGGCTATGGAGCAGTACTTC CAWSSPGTGAGAMEQYF
TRBJ2-1 TRBV4-2 NA 18 TRBD2 TGTGCCAGCAGCCAAGACTGGGGGACTAGCGGGCCCCGGGGTGAGCAGTTCTTC CASSQDWGTSGPRGEQFF
TRBJ1-2 TRBV7-6 NA 18 TRBD1 TGTGCCAGCAGCTTAGAGGCTCAGGGGGCGCGTGAGGCCTATGGCTACACCTTC CASSLEAQGAREAYGYTF
TRBJ2-7 TRBV6-5 NA 15 NA TGTGCCAGCAGTTACGGAGGGGCTGGCACCTACGAGCAGTACTTC CASSYGGAGTYEQYF
TRBJ2-3 TRBV6-5 NA 12 NA TGTGCCAGCGGTTGGACCGGGGATACGCAGTATTTT CASGWTGDTQYF
TRBJ2-7 TRBV5-6 few 13 TRBD2 TGTGCCAGCAGCTTGGGCGGGGGGCTAGAGCAGTACTTC CASSLGGGLEQYF
TRBJ2-2 TRBV19 NA 16 NA TGTGCCAGTAGTGGCGGAGGGGGTTCGAACACCGGGGAGCTGTTTTTT CASSGGGGSNTGELFF
TRBJ2-2 TRBV4-3 NA 14 NA TGCGCCAGCAGCGCGGGACATAACACCGGGGAGCTGTTTTTT CASSAGHNTGELFF
TRBJ2-1 TRBV6-5 NA 15 NA TGTGCCAGCAGTAGAGACTACCGCTCCTACAATGAGCAGTTCTTC CASSRDYRSYNEQFF
TRBJ1-2 TRBV15 NA 14 NA TGTGCCACCAGCAGAGACCCGGCCCTCTATGGCTACACCTTC CATSRDPALYGYTF
TRBJ2-3 TRBV9 NA 16 NA TGTGCCAGCAGCGTAGTAGGGAGTCCCCCCACAGATACGCAGTATTTT CASSVVGSPPTDTQYF
TRBJ1-2 TRBV6-6 once 16 TRBD1 TGTGCCAGCAGCCGCGACAGGGTGGATTCTAACTATGGCTACACCTTC CASSRDRVDSNYGYTF
TRBJ2-2 TRBV9 once 14 NA TGTGCCAGCAGCGGAGGGGTGGACACCGGGGAGCTGTTTTTT CASSGGVDTGELFF
TRBJ2-7 TRBV10-2 NA 15 TRBD2 TGCGCCAGCAGTGCGCGGGGGGGCGCTAGCTACGAGCAGTACTTC CASSARGGASYEQYF
TRBJ1-2 TRBV11-2 NA 13 NA TGTGCCAGCAGCCTATCGCGTAGCAGGAGCTACACCTTC CASSLSRSRSYTF